Listed here is a single T cell receptor (beta chain). This entry comes from a study of T cell changes during pregnancy in multiple sclerosis. The CDR3 totals 17 residues. The J segment lost 0 bases and the V segment lost 0 bases, leaving 4 bases of the junction unmatched. Germline CDR1 reads SGDLS; CDR2 reads YYNGEE. Profiling relied on immunoSEQ multiplex PCR, and the TCRdb table lists in-frame clones only, not all of them. This table holds 45,000 to 55,000 clones, approximately 87% found once. Sequenced here: peripheral blood, sampled in the first trimester of pregnancy. This clonotype was sampled from a female donor in good health, enrolled as a control in a pregnancy study. The V call is TRBV9, the J call TRBJ2-7, with TRBD2 matching over 12 bases. CDR3 sequence (DNA): TGTGCCAGCAGCGTAGGGCTAGCGGGAGGGCTCTCCTACGAGCAGTACTTC. It codes for CASSVGLAGGLSYEQYF.